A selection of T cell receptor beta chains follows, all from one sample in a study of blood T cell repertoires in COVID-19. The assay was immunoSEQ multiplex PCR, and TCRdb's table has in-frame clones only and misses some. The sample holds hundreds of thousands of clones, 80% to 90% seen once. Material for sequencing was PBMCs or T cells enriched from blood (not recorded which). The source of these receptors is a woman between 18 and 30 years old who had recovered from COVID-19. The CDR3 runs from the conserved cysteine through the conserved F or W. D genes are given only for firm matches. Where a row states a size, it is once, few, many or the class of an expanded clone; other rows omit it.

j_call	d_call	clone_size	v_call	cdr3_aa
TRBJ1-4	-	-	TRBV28	CASSDGAREKLFF
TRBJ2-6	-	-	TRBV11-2	CASSLSGSGANVLTF
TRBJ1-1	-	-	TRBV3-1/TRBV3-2	CASSRLMTVADTEAFF
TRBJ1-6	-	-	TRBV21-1	CASCGQGDSPLHF
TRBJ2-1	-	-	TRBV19	CASSIGGVAEQFF
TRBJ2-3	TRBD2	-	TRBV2	CASNPSGDPTDTQYF
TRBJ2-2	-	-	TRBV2	CASERDLNTGELFF
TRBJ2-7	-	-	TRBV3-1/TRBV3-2	CASSQEGTSYEQYF
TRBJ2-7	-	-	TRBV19	CASSITPQGLYEQYF
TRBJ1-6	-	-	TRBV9	CASAAGTNSPLHF
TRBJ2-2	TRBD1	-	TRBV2	CASSVGQINTGELFF
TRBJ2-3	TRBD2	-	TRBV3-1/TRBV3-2	CASRASLGSGGTDTQYF
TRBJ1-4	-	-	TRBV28	CASSWARDEKLFF
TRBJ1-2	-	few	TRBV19	CASRYPDRPYGYTF
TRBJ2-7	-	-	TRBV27	CASSYTGGAYEQYF
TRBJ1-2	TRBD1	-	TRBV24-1	CATSDESGGREGDGYTF
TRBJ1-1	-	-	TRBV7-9	CASSPGTLNTEAFF
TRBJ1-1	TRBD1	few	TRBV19	CASSLPGQGAAEAFF